This T cell receptor beta chain is from a study of shared T cell receptors in the human thymus. This CDR3 comprises 14 residues. The V end was cut by 1 base, the J end by 8 bases, with 14 bases between. The V gene's germline CDR1 is SGHTA and CDR2 FQGNSA. TCRdb keeps only in-frame clones here, not all; method: immunoSEQ multiplex PCR. The table records 500,000 to 850,000 clones, 80% to 90% of them present only once. These data were also filed under a second study, of human thymus T cells. As that report states: Those donating were healthy Finnish infants in corrective surgery for congenital heart defects.

The sample comprised thymocytes. This clonotype originated in a boy younger than two with a congenital heart defect. This chain uses TRBV7-2 with TRBJ1-2; D remains unclear. CDR3 coding DNA: TGTGCCAGCAGCTTAGAAAGGACGGACTTCGGCTACACCTTC. As protein: CASSLERTDFGYTF.